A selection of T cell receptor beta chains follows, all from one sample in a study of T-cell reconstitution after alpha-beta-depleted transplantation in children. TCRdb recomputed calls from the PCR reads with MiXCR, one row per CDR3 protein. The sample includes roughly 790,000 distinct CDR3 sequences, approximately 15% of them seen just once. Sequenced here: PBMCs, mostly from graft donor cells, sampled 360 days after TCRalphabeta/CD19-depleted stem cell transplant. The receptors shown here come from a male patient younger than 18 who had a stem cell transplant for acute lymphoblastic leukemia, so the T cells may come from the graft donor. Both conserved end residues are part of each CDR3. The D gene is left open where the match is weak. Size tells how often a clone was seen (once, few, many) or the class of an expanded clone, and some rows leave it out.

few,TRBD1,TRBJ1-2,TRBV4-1,CASSRGQVIIYGYTF,TGCGCCAGCAGCCGCGGACAGGTGATTATCTATGGCTACACCTTC
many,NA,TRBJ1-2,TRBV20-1,CSAVGTSNYGYTF,TGCAGTGCTGTCGGGACATCTAACTATGGCTACACCTTC
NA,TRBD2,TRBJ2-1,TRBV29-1,CSVYRGTSGRYLASNEQFF,TGCAGCGTCTACCGAGGGACTAGCGGGAGGTATCTGGCTTCAAATGAGCAGTTCTTC
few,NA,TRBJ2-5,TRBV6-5,CASSYSGQQETQYF,TGTGCCAGCAGTTACTCGGGCCAACAAGAGACCCAGTACTTC
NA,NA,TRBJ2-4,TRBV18,CASSPLTGGAKNIQYF,TGTGCCAGCTCACCCCTAACGGGCGGAGCCAAAAACATTCAGTACTTC
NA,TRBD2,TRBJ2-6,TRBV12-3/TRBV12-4,CASRETSVPSGANVLTF,TGTGCCAGCAGGGAAACTAGCGTACCGTCTGGGGCCAACGTCCTGACTTTC
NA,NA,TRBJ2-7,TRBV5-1,CASSPLGRGLGEQYF,TGCGCCAGCAGCCCACTAGGGCGGGGTCTCGGGGAGCAGTACTTC
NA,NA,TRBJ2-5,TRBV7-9,CASSVVGRTQYF,TGTGCCAGCAGCGTAGTAGGTCGCACCCAGTACTTC
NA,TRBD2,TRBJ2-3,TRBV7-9,CASSFGVRREGVDTQYF,TGTGCCAGCAGCTTTGGCGTGCGGCGGGAGGGCGTGGATACGCAGTATTTT
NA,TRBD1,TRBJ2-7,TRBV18,CASSPQGATTYEQYF,TGTGCCAGCTCACCACAGGGGGCCACAACCTACGAGCAGTACTTC
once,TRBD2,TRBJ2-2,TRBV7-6,CASSSPSGTSGRGAGELFF,TGTGCCAGCAGCTCCCCCTCCGGGACTAGCGGAAGAGGGGCCGGGGAGCTGTTTTTT
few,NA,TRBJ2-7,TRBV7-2,CASSQWGGRTYEQYF,TGTGCCAGCAGCCAATGGGGGGGCAGGACCTACGAGCAGTACTTC
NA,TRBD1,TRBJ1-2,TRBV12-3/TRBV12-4,CASSSDRALGGYTF,TGTGCCAGCAGTTCAGACAGGGCACTGGGCGGCTACACCTTC
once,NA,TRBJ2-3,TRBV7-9,CASSLGGVREDTQYF,TGTGCCAGCAGCTTAGGAGGAGTCCGGGAAGATACGCAGTATTTT
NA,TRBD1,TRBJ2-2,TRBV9,CASKGQDPGELFF,TGTGCCAGCAAGGGACAGGACCCCGGGGAGCTGTTTTTT
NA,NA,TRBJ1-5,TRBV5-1,CASSWTPGMEQPQHF,TGCGCCAGCAGCTGGACCCCGGGGATGGAACAGCCCCAGCATTTT
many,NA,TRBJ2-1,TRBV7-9,CASSSQSSYNEQFF,TGTGCCAGCAGCTCCCAGAGCTCCTACAATGAGCAGTTCTTC
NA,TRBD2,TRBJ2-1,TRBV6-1,CASSPAGLAGVYNEQFF,TGTGCCAGCAGTCCCGCGGGGCTAGCGGGAGTCTACAATGAGCAGTTCTTC
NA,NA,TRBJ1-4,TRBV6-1,CASSTYGATNEKLFF,TGTGCCAGCAGTACCTACGGGGCAACTAATGAAAAACTGTTTTTT
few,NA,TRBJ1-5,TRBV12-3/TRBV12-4,CASSFLSASNQPQHF,TGTGCCAGCAGTTTTCTCTCAGCGAGCAATCAGCCCCAGCATTTT
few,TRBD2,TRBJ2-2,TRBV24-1,CATGGTSGRAGDTGELFF,TGTGCCACCGGCGGGACTAGCGGGAGGGCCGGGGACACCGGGGAGCTGTTTTTT
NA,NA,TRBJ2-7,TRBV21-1,CASSKENRGSGRYEQYF,TGTGCCAGCAGCAAAGAAAATCGGGGTAGCGGGAGGTACGAGCAGTACTTC
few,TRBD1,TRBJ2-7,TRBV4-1,CASSHDKGQSYEQYF,TGCGCCAGCAGCCATGACAAGGGACAGTCCTACGAGCAGTACTTC
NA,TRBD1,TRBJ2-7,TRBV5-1,CASSSTGTGITYEQYF,TGCGCCAGCAGCTCTACCGGGACAGGGATCACCTACGAGCAGTACTTC
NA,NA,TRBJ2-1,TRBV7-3,CASSLTSEQFF,TGTGCCAGCAGCTTAACTAGTGAGCAGTTCTTC
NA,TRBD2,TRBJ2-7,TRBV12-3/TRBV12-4,CASSLSGLAVVTYEQYF,TGTGCCAGCAGTTTATCCGGACTAGCGGTTGTCACCTACGAGCAGTACTTC
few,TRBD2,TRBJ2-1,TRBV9,CASSASGPSSYNEQFF,TGTGCCAGCAGCGCTAGCGGACCTAGCTCCTACAATGAGCAGTTCTTC
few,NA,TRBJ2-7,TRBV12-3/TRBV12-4,CASSLGYIARLYEQYF,TGTGCCAGCAGTTTAGGTTATATAGCGAGACTTTACGAGCAGTACTTC
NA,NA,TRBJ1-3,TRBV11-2,CASSSGEAGNTIYF,TGTGCCAGCAGCTCAGGGGAGGCTGGAAACACCATATATTTT
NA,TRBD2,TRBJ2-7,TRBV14,CASSHREGPYEQYF,TGTGCCAGCAGCCACAGGGAGGGCCCCTACGAGCAGTACTTC
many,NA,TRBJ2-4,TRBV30,CAWSPLLLGGIQYF,TGTGCCTGGAGTCCTCTCCTACTAGGTGGCATTCAGTACTTC
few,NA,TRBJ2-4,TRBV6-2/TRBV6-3,CASSVVSYNIQYF,TGTGCCAGCAGCGTCGTTAGTTACAACATTCAGTACTTC